The 15 T cell receptor beta chains given below trace back to one sample, sequenced in a study of T cell responses to AZD1222 COVID-19 vaccine (dated by TCRdb to about 2021). The method was the immunoSEQ multiplex PCR assay. This is the immuneACCESS table as TCRdb keeps it, with only in-frame sequences that have V and J called. A part of the clones is gone; compared with another copy, unresolved V genes explain less than half, and the rest is unexplained. The sample table shows some 130,000 clones, and approximately 91% are seen once. Clones ranked in the top ten supply about 1.1% of the sample. The time point label on this specimen signifies: about 28 days (+/-7) after the second vaccine dose. The starting material was peripheral blood, obtained 28 days after the second AZD1222 dose. The receptors were sampled from an adult who received the AZD1222 COVID-19 vaccine.

The chain recombines TRBV9 with TRBJ1-1, with D maybe TRBD1 (5 bases). Trimming took off 4 bases at V and 6 bases at J, with 16 bases between the two ends. This CDR3 region has 14 residues. Germline V gives CDR1 SGDLS, CDR2 YYNGEE. The CDR3 DNA reads TGTGCCAGCAGCAGGTGGGGGGGGAAAGCTGAAGCTTTCTTT. Translation: CASSRWGGKAEAFF.

J is TRBJ2-5 and V is TRBV7-3; either TRBD1 or TRBD2 may supply D (5 bases each). V dropped 2 bases and J dropped 5 bases, with 18 bases sitting between them. This CDR3 comprises 16 residues. Germline V gene lookup returns CDR1 SGHTA and CDR2 FQGTGA. The DNA for the CDR3 is TGTGCCAGCAGCTTAGAGGGGCCTCGTGAAGGGGAGACCCAGTACTTC. Translated, it gives CASSLEGPREGETQYF. The entire variable domain, with the rest obtained from reference TRBV7-3 and TRBJ2-5, is as follows: GAGVSQTPSNKVTEKGKYVELRCDPISGHTALYWYRQSLGQGPEFLIYFQGTGAADDSGLPNDRFFAVRPEGSVSTLKIQRTERGDSAVYLCASSLEGPREGETQYFGPGTRLLVL.

This chain uses TRBV29-1 with TRBJ2-5; 8 nucleotides align to TRBD1. The J segment lost 3 bases and the V segment lost 6 bases, leaving 9 bases of the junction unmatched. The CDR3 covers 14 residues. From germline, CDR1 is SQVTM and CDR2 ANQGSEA. This CDR3 reads CSVSGQGRKETQYF. CDR3 bases: TGCAGCGTCTCAGGACAGGGACGAAAAGAGACCCAGTACTTC.

The V and J genes are TRBV2 and TRBJ1-5, with 7 bases aligning to TRBD1. J gave up 4 bases and V 6 bases, and 12 bases lay outside the gene matches. Germline V CDR1 and CDR2: SNHLY, FYNNEI. This CDR3 has 16 residues. The DNA of the CDR3 is TGTGCCAGCAGCGGTCGTTCGGACAGGCTGAATCAGCCCCAGCATTTT. This translates into CASSGRSDRLNQPQHF.

The rearrangement uses TRBV2 and TRBJ2-2, with unresolved D. The CDR3 has 14 amino acids. CDR1 is SNHLY and CDR2 is FYNNEI in the germline V gene. V gave up 5 bases and J gave up 0 bases, with 7 bases separating them. The DNA for the CDR3 is TGTGCCAGCAGTTACGCCTCGAACACCGGGGAGCTGTTTTTT. Protein product: CASSYASNTGELFF.

In its sample, this clone was seen a few times. V usage is TRBV19 and J usage is TRBJ2-7; 12 bases match TRBD2. Looked up from germline, CDR1 is LNHDA and CDR2 is SQIVND (reference sequence). J was trimmed by 2 bases and V by 3 bases; bases with no gene match: 5. This CDR3 is 16 amino acids long. The CDR3 is CASSIDLAGGTYEQYF. The DNA of the CDR3 is TGTGCCAGTAGTATCGACCTAGCGGGAGGGACCTACGAGCAGTACTTC.

The chain uses TRBV27 and TRBJ2-7, with a possible D match to TRBD2 (6 bases). Germline CDR1 is MNHEY and CDR2 is SMNVEV (reference sequence). V was trimmed by 5 bases and J by 0 bases, leaving 11 bases between them. The CDR3 totals 14 residues. The CDR3 sequence: CASSPGVGSYEQYF. The DNA for the CDR3 is TGTGCCAGCAGTCCGGGGGTAGGCTCCTACGAGCAGTACTTC.

This rearrangement joins TRBV2 to TRBJ2-3; D might be TRBD2 (6 bases). V lost 9 bases, J lost 3 bases, and 16 bases lay in between. There are 14 residues in the CDR3. In germline, CDR1 is SNHLY, CDR2 FYNNEI. The DNA of the CDR3 is TGTGCCAGAAAGCGGTTGGAGGGGACAGATACGCAGTATTTT. This encodes CARKRLEGTDTQYF.

The chain recombines TRBV12-3 or TRBV12-4 with TRBJ2-5; D is ambiguous. Between the trimmed V and J ends, which lost 5 bases and 7 bases, there was a span of 11 bases. This CDR3 has 12 amino acids. CDR3 loop: CASSAGFGTQYF. In DNA form, the CDR3 reads TGTGCCAGCAGTGCAGGATTTGGGACCCAGTACTTC.

The chain couples TRBV12-5 to TRBJ2-7; TRBD2 matches 12 bases. The junction had 7 bases not matched to a gene; V was cut back by 9 bases and J by 7 bases. CDR1 is LGHNT and CDR2 is FRNRAP in the germline V gene. This CDR3 comprises 13 residues. The CDR3 spells CASGLAGSREQYF. The DNA for the CDR3 is TGTGCTAGCGGACTAGCGGGAAGTAGGGAGCAGTACTTC.

This chain uses TRBV5-6 with TRBJ1-2, with D maybe TRBD1 (5 bases). Germline CDR1 reads SGHDT; CDR2 reads YYEEEE. The CDR3 runs to 14 residues. V gave up 2 bases and J gave up 4 bases, with 12 bases separating them. The chain's CDR3 is CASSFEGFGYGYTF. The DNA for the CDR3 is TGTGCCAGCAGCTTCGAGGGGTTCGGCTATGGCTACACCTTC. Together with reference TRBV5-6 and TRBJ1-2, the CDR3 gives the full variable domain: DAGVTQSPTHLIKTRGQQVTLRCSPKSGHDTVSWYQQALGQGPQFIFQYYEEEERQRGNFPDRFSGHQFPNYSSELNVNALLLGDSALYLCASSFEGFGYGYTFGSGTRLTVV.

The V gene is TRBV5-1, the J gene TRBJ1-2; 7 bases agree with TRBD1. The CDR3 sequence is 14 residues long. Per the germline V gene, CDR1 is SGHRS and CDR2 is YFSETQ. V was clipped by 2 bases and J by 3 bases; unmatched bases: 4. CDR3 in amino acids: CASSLGQAHYGYTF. Written as DNA, the CDR3 is TGCGCCAGCAGCTTAGGACAGGCTCACTATGGCTACACCTTC.

This clone has just a few counts. CDR3 sequence (DNA): TGTGCCAGCTCAACGCGGATGAACACTGAAGCTTTCTTT. Amino acid sequence: CASSTRMNTEAFF. The chain joins TRBV6-5 to TRBJ1-1; D is undetermined. This CDR3 comprises 13 residues. V lost 8 bases and J 0 bases, leaving 10 bases between the germline ends. Per germline, CDR1 MNHEY and CDR2 SVGAGI.

CDR3: CASSWSGSGTGELFF. The CDR3 DNA reads TGTGCCAGCAGCTGGAGCGGGAGTGGCACCGGGGAGCTGTTTTTT. The chain links TRBV11-3 to TRBJ2-2; 8 positions agree with TRBD2. The germline gives CDR1 SGHNT, CDR2 YENEEA. V lost 4 bases to trimming and J lost 4 bases; unmatched junction nucleotides: 5. This CDR3 is 15 amino acids long.

The chain has TRBV18 and TRBJ2-5, with unresolved D. The V gene's germline CDR1 is KGHSH and CDR2 LQKENI. The V and J ends lost 5 bases and 3 bases respectively, with 10 bases between them. CDR3 length: 13 residues. The CDR3 region has the DNA TGTGCCAGCTCATCCGGGCAAGAAGAGACCCAGTACTTC. Translation: CASSSGQEETQYF.